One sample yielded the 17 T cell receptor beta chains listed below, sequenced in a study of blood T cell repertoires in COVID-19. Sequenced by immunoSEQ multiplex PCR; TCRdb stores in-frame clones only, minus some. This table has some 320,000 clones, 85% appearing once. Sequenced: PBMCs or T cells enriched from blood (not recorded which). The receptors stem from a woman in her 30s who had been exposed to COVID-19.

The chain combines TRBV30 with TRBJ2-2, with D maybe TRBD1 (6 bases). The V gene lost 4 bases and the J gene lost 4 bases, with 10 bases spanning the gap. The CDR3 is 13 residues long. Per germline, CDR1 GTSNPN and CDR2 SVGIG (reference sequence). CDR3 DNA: TGTGCCTGGACCGGACAGTTCACCGGGGAGCTGTTTTTT. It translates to CAWTGQFTGELFF.

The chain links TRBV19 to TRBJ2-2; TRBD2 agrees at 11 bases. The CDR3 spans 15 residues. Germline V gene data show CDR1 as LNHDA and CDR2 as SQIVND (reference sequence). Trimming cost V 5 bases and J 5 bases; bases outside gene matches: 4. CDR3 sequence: CASSSASGRTGELFF. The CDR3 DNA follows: TGTGCCAGTAGTTCCGCTAGCGGGAGGACCGGGGAGCTGTTTTTT. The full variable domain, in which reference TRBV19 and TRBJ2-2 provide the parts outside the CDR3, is DGGITQSPKYLFRKEGQNVTLSCEQNLNHDAMYWYRQDPGQGLRLIYYSQIVNDFQKGDIAEGYSVSREKKESFPLTVTSAQKNPTAFYLCASSSASGRTGELFFGEGSRLTVL.

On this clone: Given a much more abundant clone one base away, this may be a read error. CDR3 nucleotide sequence: TGTGCCAGCAGTCAACAGGGGAACACTGAAGCTTTCTTT. Translation gives CASSQQGNTEAFF. The chain is built from TRBV28 and TRBJ1-1, with a weak D call TRBD1 (6 bases). In germline, CDR1 is MDHEN, CDR2 SYDVKM. V was trimmed by 5 bases and J by 1 base, leaving 8 bases between them. This CDR3 spans 13 amino acids.

For the CDR3, the DNA is TGTGCCAGCAGTGAGAGTTGGAGGGTGGGTTACGAGCAGTACTTC. This sequence encodes CASSESWRVGYEQYF. The chain recombines TRBV6-1 with TRBJ2-7; D is possibly TRBD2 (6 bases). The CDR3 runs 15 residues. V lost 3 bases and J lost 4, with 16 bases in between. Germline lookup yields CDR1 MNHNS and CDR2 SASEGT.

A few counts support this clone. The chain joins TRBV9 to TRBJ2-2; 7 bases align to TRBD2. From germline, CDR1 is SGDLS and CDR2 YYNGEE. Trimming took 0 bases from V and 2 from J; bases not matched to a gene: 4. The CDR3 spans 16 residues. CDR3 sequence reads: CASSVVSGVNTGELFF. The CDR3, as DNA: TGTGCCAGCAGCGTAGTAAGCGGGGTAAACACCGGGGAGCTGTTTTTT.

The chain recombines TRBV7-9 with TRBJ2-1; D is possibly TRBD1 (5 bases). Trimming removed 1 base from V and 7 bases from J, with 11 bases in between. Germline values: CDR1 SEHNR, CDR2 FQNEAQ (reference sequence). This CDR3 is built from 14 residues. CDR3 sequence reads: CASSLEQGRNEQFF. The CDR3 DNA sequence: TGTGCCAGCAGCTTAGAGCAGGGTCGGAATGAGCAGTTCTTC.

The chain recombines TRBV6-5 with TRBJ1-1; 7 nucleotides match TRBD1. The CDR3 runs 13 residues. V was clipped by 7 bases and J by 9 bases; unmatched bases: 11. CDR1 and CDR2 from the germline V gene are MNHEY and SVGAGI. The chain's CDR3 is CASTAIGGQKAFF. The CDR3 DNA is TGTGCCAGCACCGCGATAGGGGGACAGAAAGCTTTCTTT.

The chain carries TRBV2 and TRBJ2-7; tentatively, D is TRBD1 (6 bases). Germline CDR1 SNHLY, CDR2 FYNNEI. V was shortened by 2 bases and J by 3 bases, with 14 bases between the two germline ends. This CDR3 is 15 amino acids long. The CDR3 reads CASSEPGTLLYEQYF. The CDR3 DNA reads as TGTGCCAGCAGTGAACCCGGGACACTTCTCTACGAGCAGTACTTC.

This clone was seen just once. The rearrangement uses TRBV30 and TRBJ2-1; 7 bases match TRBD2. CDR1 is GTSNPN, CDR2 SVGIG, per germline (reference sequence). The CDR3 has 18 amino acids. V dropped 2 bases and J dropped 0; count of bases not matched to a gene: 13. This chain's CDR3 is CAWSYKRDSLSSYNEQFF. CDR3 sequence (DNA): TGTGCCTGGAGTTATAAGCGGGACTCTCTCTCCTCCTACAATGAGCAGTTCTTC.

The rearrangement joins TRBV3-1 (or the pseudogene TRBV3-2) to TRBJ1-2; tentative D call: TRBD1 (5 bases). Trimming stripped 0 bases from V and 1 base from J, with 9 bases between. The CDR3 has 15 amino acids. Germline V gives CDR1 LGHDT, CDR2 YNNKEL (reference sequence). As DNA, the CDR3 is TGTGCCAGCAGCCAAGATGGCAGGGTTAACTATGGCTACACCTTC. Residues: CASSQDGRVNYGYTF.

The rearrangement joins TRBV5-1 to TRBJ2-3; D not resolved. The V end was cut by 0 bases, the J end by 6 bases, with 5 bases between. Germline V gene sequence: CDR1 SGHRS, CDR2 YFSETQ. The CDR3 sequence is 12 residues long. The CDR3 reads CASSLDLDTQYF. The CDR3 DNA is TGCGCCAGCAGCTTGGATCTCGATACGCAGTATTTT.

CDR3 sequence reads: CASSLDKSSGNTIYF. The DNA of the CDR3 is TGTGCCAGCAGCTTGGACAAGTCATCTGGAAACACCATATATTTT. V gene TRBV5-4 combines with J gene TRBJ1-3; D is unresolved. This CDR3 comprises 15 residues. Between the trimmed V and J ends, which lost 0 bases and 1 base, there was a span of 8 bases. Germline-derived CDR1 and CDR2 are SGHNT and YYREEE (reference sequence).

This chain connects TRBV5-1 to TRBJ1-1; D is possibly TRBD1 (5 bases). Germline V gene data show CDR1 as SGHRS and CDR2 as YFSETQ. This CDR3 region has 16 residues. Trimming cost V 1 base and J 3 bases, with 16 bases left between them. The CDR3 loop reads CASSLLQALIDTEAFF. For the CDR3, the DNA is TGCGCCAGCAGCTTGTTACAGGCCCTAATTGACACTGAAGCTTTCTTT.

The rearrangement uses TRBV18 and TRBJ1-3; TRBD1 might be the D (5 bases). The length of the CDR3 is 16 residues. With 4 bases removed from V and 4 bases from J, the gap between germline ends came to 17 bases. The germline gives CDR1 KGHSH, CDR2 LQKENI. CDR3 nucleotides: TGTGCCAGCTCACGGATCGGACATTTCGAGGGAAACACCATATATTTT. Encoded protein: CASSRIGHFEGNTIYF.

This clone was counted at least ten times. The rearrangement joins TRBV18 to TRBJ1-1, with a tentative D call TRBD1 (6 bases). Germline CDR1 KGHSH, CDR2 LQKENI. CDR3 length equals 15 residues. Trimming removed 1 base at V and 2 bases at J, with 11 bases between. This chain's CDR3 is CASSPQTGANTEAFF. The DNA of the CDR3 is TGTGCCAGCTCACCACAGACAGGAGCTAACACTGAAGCTTTCTTT.

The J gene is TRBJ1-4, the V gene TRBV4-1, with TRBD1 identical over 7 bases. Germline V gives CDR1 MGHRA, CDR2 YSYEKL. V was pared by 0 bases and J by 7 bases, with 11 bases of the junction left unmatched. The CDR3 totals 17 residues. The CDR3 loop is CASSQESSGGLVEKLFF. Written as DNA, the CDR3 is TGCGCCAGCAGCCAAGAATCGTCAGGGGGGTTGGTTGAAAAACTGTTTTTT.

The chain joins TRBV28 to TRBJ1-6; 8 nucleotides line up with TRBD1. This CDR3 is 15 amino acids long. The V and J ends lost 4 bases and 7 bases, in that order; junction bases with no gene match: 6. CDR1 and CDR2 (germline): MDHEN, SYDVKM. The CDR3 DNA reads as TGTGCCAGCAGTTCACTCACAGGGGGAAATTCACCCCTCCACTTT. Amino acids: CASSSLTGGNSPLHF.